This passage covers 5 T cell receptor beta chains from one sample sequenced in a study of T cells after yellow fever vaccination. TCRdb analysed the 5' RACE reads with MiXCR anew, one entry per CDR3 protein. Of some 560,000 distinct CDR3 sequences detected, under 25% appear once; the ten largest clones hold roughly 13%. The sample here was PBMCs, taken 15 days after the yellow fever booster vaccination. These receptors all come from a man aged 30-40 years who received the YFV17D yellow fever vaccine.

This clonotype was seen only a few times. The rearrangement uses TRBV19 and TRBJ2-3, with TRBD2 matching over 8 bases. Germline trimming cut 9 bases from V and 2 bases from J; bases unmatched to any gene: 10. CDR3 length: 15 amino acids. CDR1 LNHDA and CDR2 SQIVND come from the germline V gene (reference sequence). CDR3 loop: CASQSGGTLTDTQYF. The DNA for the CDR3 is TGTGCCAGCCAGAGCGGGGGCACCCTCACAGATACGCAGTATTTT.

The gene calls are TRBV29-1 and TRBJ2-1; 7 bases match TRBD2. The CDR3 spans 12 residues. Germline lookup yields CDR1 SQVTM and CDR2 ANQGSEA. V shed 3 bases and J 8 bases; nucleotides not matched to a gene: 4. This CDR3 reads CSVDRGGDEQFF. CDR3 nucleotides: TGCAGCGTTGACCGGGGAGGGGATGAGCAGTTCTTC.

This clonotype was observed a handful of times. The gene calls are TRBV7-7 and TRBJ2-2; D is unclear. V dropped 2 bases and J dropped 3 bases, with 7 bases sitting between them. Germline-derived CDR1 and CDR2 are SSHAT and FNYEAQ (reference sequence). The CDR3 is 14 residues long. In nucleotides, the CDR3 is TGTGCCAGCAGCTTATCACTTCACACCGGGGAGCTGTTTTTT. It specifies CASSLSLHTGELFF.

V usage is TRBV20-1 and J usage is TRBJ2-2; 8 positions match TRBD2. V gave up 4 bases and J gave up 3 bases; unmatched junction bases: 10. The CDR3 is 16 residues long. Germline V gene sequence: CDR1 DFQATT, CDR2 SNEGSKA (reference sequence). In DNA, the CDR3 is TGCAGTGCTACCCCATCAGCGGGAGTCTACACCGGGGAGCTGTTTTTT. Its protein is CSATPSAGVYTGELFF.

The chain is built from TRBV7-8 and TRBJ2-3; no clear D gene. Trimming took 4 bases from V and 1 from J, leaving 9 bases between them. CDR3 size: 14 residues. Germline assignment: CDR1 SGHVS and CDR2 FQNEAQ. CDR3: CASSSLYGTDTQYF. For the CDR3, the DNA is TGTGCCAGCAGCTCCCTCTATGGCACAGATACGCAGTATTTT.